Detailed here is one T cell receptor beta chain. Its antigen has not been determined. One base away there is no much larger clone; base qualities are not given. The sample belongs to a study of sequential checkpoint blockade in melanoma (dated by TCRdb to the late 2010s). A note on the overall study: Using 1:1 randomization, the trial assigned patients either to first-line nivolumab followed by ipilimumab (arm A) or to ipilimumab followed by nivolumab (arm B). Maintenance nivolumab was given following each of the two trial sequences. Summary of the overall study and its limitations: The model for predicting response that combines TCR metrics with mutation burden needs to be validated in larger, independent patient cohorts.

V and J are trimmed by 0 bases and 1 base, and the gene matches miss 4 bases of the junction. The cysteine opens and the phenylalanine closes a CDR3 of 16 amino acids. CDR3 DNA is the only sequence kept; it has 48 bases, read in frame from the first base. Reading the germline V gene (reference sequence) gives CDR1 LNHNV and CDR2 YYDKDF. TCRbeta CDR3 regions were immunosequenced from genomic DNA with the immunoSEQ Assay. Genomic DNA was amplified by bias-controlled multiplex PCR before high-throughput sequencing. In the source study's methods: To quantify the absolute abundance of each unique TCRbeta CDR3 region, the sequences were collapsed and filtered. Clonality, defined as 1 minus Pielou's evenness, was calculated using productive rearrangements only. A previously published method was used to identify clones whose frequencies were significantly greater in on-treatment samples than in baseline samples. The table comes from immuneACCESS by way of TCRdb, which keeps in-frame sequences with V and J called. Part of the clones is missing from these tables; in studies checked, under half for an unresolved V gene and the rest for unknown reasons. V, J and clone size derive from that table, while D and trimming were established from the DNA sequence. A total of 32,000 or so clones appear in this sample, less than 85% of them only once. The ten largest clones capture about 20% of the sample.

The treatment or condition label, as the study defines it: randomized to nivolumab then ipilimumab (arm A) or the reverse (arm B). None of the trial patients had been given prior DNA-damaging chemotherapy. On a FACS Aria II flow cytometer, live CD3+CD8+ cells that were negative for CD19 and CD56 were sorted from thawed PBMCs. CheckMate 064, a randomized, open-label phase II trial of sequential checkpoint blockade, was the source of the samples, all of which came from patients with melanoma. Peripheral blood mononuclear cells were collected by leukapheresis, purified with Ficoll-Paque, and frozen in human serum with approximately 10% DMSO. Right after sorting, the blood CD3+CD8+ cells were verified to be >98% pure, and DNA extraction followed.

This receptor was identified in a human donor with melanoma. The chain employs TRBV15 and TRBJ2-7, and 9 bases in between align with TRBD1. Here the sequenced sample was CD8+ T cells sorted from blood (inferred from file names), taken from a patient given nivolumab and ipilimumab in sequence. In nucleotide form, the sequence is TGTGCCACCAGCAGAGAAGGGACAGGGATTTCCTACGAGCAGTACTTC. It encodes CATSREGTGISYEQYF.